A selection of T cell receptor beta chains follows, all from one sample in a study of shared clonotypes between healthy human individuals. The repertoire was sequenced with immunoSEQ multiplex PCR; TCRdb's copy has only in-frame clones and lacks some. Of fewer than 3 million clones in the sample, about nine tenths were seen once. Sequencing was done on a sample of naive CD4+ T cells from PBMCs. The source is a man aged 18 to 35 in good health. Some clones in this sample may be carry-over from other donors' samples. CDR3s include the opening cysteine and the closing phenylalanine or tryptophan. D genes are given only for firm matches. The size of a clone is reported for some rows only, either as once, few or many, or as a class for expanded clones.

cdr3_nt cdr3_aa v_call d_call clone_size j_call
TGTGCCAGCAGCAGCGGGATGGTTGCAGATACGCAGTATTTT CASSSGMVADTQYF TRBV7-2 TRBD2 - TRBJ2-3
TGTGCCAGCAGCGCCGCCCCGAGACAGGGCGGAGAGACCCAGTACTTC CASSAAPRQGGETQYF TRBV9 TRBD1 - TRBJ2-5
TGCGCCAGCAGCTCCGGACTAGCAAGCTCCACCGGGGAGCTGTTTTTT CASSSGLASSTGELFF TRBV10-1 TRBD2 - TRBJ2-2
TGTGCCAGCAGCTTAAGGACAGGGGCCCCGAGGGAGACCCAGTACTTC CASSLRTGAPRETQYF TRBV5-4 TRBD1 - TRBJ2-5
TGTGCCAGCAGCTTAAATTGGAAGCACGAGCAGTACTTC CASSLNWKHEQYF TRBV7-2 - - TRBJ2-7
TGTGCCAGCAGCTTGAGTCCTCAGGGTGGTGGCTACACCTTC CASSLSPQGGGYTF TRBV5-8 - once TRBJ1-2
TGTGCCAGCAGCCATAGCGGGAGTAGCCATGAGCAGTTCTTC CASSHSGSSHEQFF TRBV7-2 TRBD2 - TRBJ2-1
TGTGCCACCCTAACCGCCTTACCCTCCTACGAGCAGTACTTC CATLTALPSYEQYF TRBV6-1 - - TRBJ2-7
TGTGCCAGCAGCCTATCGGACAGATGCACCGGGGAGCTGTTTTTT CASSLSDRCTGELFF TRBV9 - - TRBJ2-2
TGCGCCAGCAGCTTGGGACAGAGGCAGACCCAGTACTTC CASSLGQRQTQYF TRBV5-1 - - TRBJ2-5
TGTGCCAGCTCACCACCGGGTCTTTCGGAGACCCAGTACTTC CASSPPGLSETQYF TRBV18 - - TRBJ2-5
TGTGCCAGCAGCTTAGATAATCAGCCCCAGCATTTT CASSLDNQPQHF TRBV7-8 - - TRBJ1-5
TGTGCCAGCTCACTTGCCTACAATGAGCAGTTCTTC CASSLAYNEQFF TRBV18 - - TRBJ2-1
TGTGCCAGCAGCCTCCTCCCGCCCGGGGGCTACACCTTC CASSLLPPGGYTF TRBV28 - - TRBJ1-2
TGTGCCAGCAGCCAAGATAATCGACTCGGGACAGGGAGTGGCTACACCTTC CASSQDNRLGTGSGYTF TRBV4-2 TRBD1 - TRBJ1-2
TGCGCCAGCAGCACTACCGGGACTAGCTACTCCTACAATGAGCAGTTCTTC CASSTTGTSYSYNEQFF TRBV5-1 TRBD2 - TRBJ2-1
TGTGCCAGCAGCCAAGCTTCTCTGGGGGAGGGGAAAGACAATGAGCAGTTCTTC CASSQASLGEGKDNEQFF TRBV4-2 TRBD2 - TRBJ2-1
TGTGCCAGCTCATCGAGAGACGAGCAGTACTTC CASSSRDEQYF TRBV18 - - TRBJ2-7
TGCGCCAGCAGCAGGACTAGCGGGAGGGGGGATACGCAGTATTTT CASSRTSGRGDTQYF TRBV5-1 TRBD2 - TRBJ2-3
TGTGCCAGCAGTGCACCGGGAGCCGGGGACTACGAGCAGTACTTC CASSAPGAGDYEQYF TRBV28 - - TRBJ2-7
TGTGCCAGCAGCTTAGAGGGAGGGGATGGCTACACCTTC CASSLEGGDGYTF TRBV11-2 - - TRBJ1-2
TGTGCCAGCAGTTTCGGGAGCAGGGTTAACACTGAAGCTTTCTTT CASSFGSRVNTEAFF TRBV28 - - TRBJ1-1
TGTGCCACCAGCAGAGACCCTTCTTCTGGAAACACCATATATTTT CATSRDPSSGNTIYF TRBV15 - - TRBJ1-3
TGTGCCAGCGGGACTAGCGGGAGGGCCTACAATGAGCAGTTCTTC CASGTSGRAYNEQFF TRBV28 TRBD2 - TRBJ2-1
TGTGCCAGTAGTCCCACATATAGGGGCTACAATGAGCAGTTCTTC CASSPTYRGYNEQFF TRBV19 - - TRBJ2-1
TGCAGTGCGAGACAGCAAGAGACCCAGTACTTC CSARQQETQYF TRBV20-1 - - TRBJ2-5
TGTGCCAGCTCACCACCATCAGGGGCCCAGCATTTT CASSPPSGAQHF TRBV18 - - TRBJ1-5
TGTGCCAGCAGTGAATGGGGGCCCCAGCATTTT CASSEWGPQHF TRBV6-1 - - TRBJ1-5
TGTGCCAGCAGCCCACAGGGGGATACGCAGTATTTT CASSPQGDTQYF TRBV7-9 TRBD1 - TRBJ2-3
TGTGCCAGCAGCGTAGGGGAACCGGAGACCCAGTACTTC CASSVGEPETQYF TRBV9 - - TRBJ2-5
TGTGCCACCCGGCCCTCGGGTCACACAGATACGCAGTATTTT CATRPSGHTDTQYF TRBV6-1 - - TRBJ2-3
TGTGCCAGCAGTTACAACGGGGGGCTTGGAAACACCATATATTTT CASSYNGGLGNTIYF TRBV6-5 - - TRBJ1-3
TGTGCCAGCAGTTTAGAGGGGGGGTACACTGAAGCTTTCTTT CASSLEGGYTEAFF TRBV27 - once TRBJ1-1
TGTGCCAGCAGCGTAGACCCTACGGTTAAGGACTATGGCTACACCTTC CASSVDPTVKDYGYTF TRBV9 - - TRBJ1-2
TGTGCCAGCAGCGTTATATGGGCAGATACGCAGTATTTT CASSVIWADTQYF TRBV7-8 - - TRBJ2-3
TGTGCCAGTACCCAAGGGACAGGCCCTAATCAGCCCCAGCATTTT CASTQGTGPNQPQHF TRBV19 TRBD1 once TRBJ1-5
TGTGCCACGGTGGATTACAGGGGATACAGCAATCAGCCCCAGCATTTT CATVDYRGYSNQPQHF TRBV19 TRBD1 - TRBJ1-5
TGTGCCATCAGTGAGAGGGGGACTAATGAAAAACTGTTTTTT CAISERGTNEKLFF TRBV10-3 - - TRBJ1-4
TGTGCCAGCAGCTTCGGCAGTCAAGAGACCCAGTACTTC CASSFGSQETQYF TRBV11-1 - - TRBJ2-5
TGCGCCAGCAGCCAGACCAGGGGTTTGGGCACCGGGGAGCTGTTTTTT CASSQTRGLGTGELFF TRBV5-1 - once TRBJ2-2
TGTGCCAGCCGGGACCTACCCTACGAGCAGTACTTC CASRDLPYEQYF TRBV11-2 - - TRBJ2-7
TGTGCCAGCAGTTCAGGGGTCTCTGGGGCCAACGTCCTGACTTTC CASSSGVSGANVLTF TRBV6-5 - - TRBJ2-6
TGTGCCAGCAGTTCGACACCTTACTATGGCTACACCTTC CASSSTPYYGYTF TRBV28 - few TRBJ1-2
TGTGCCAGCAGGGACAGGGGGTTTCTCAATCAGCCCCAGCATTTT CASRDRGFLNQPQHF TRBV2 TRBD1 - TRBJ1-5
TGTGCTAGTGGTTTGGACACGAACACTGAAGCTTTCTTT CASGLDTNTEAFF TRBV12-5 - few TRBJ1-1